This passage covers 26 T cell receptor beta chains from one sample sequenced in a study of CD8 T cells in Susac syndrome. Random hexamers primed reverse transcription of about 0.45 to 1 ug RNA. TCRdb fed the immunoSEQ multiplex PCR reads into MiXCR, producing one record per CDR3 protein. The repertoire holds more than 110,000 distinct CDR3 sequences, about 95% seen once, with approximately 0.13% in the top ten. Source material: CD4+ T cells from PBMCs. The receptor set was obtained from a human donor with Susac syndrome.

This rearrangement joins TRBV18 to TRBJ2-7, with 8 positions matching TRBD1. The CDR3 runs 15 residues. In germline, CDR1 is KGHSH, CDR2 LQKENI. Trimming cost V 6 bases and J 2 bases; bases outside gene matches: 9. CDR3 residues: CASSLGTGATYEQYF. The CDR3 nucleotides are TGTGCCAGCTCCCTAGGGACAGGCGCGACCTACGAGCAGTACTTC.

The gene calls are TRBV7-9 and TRBJ1-6; TRBD1 aligns across 8 bases. With 2 bases clipped from V and 9 bases from J, the junction kept 3 bases outside the gene matches. This CDR3 has 14 amino acids. In germline, CDR1 is SEHNR, CDR2 FQNEAQ (reference sequence). The CDR3 DNA reads as TGTGCCAGCAGCTTACAGGGGGCCGTTTCACCCCTCCACTTT. This translates into CASSLQGAVSPLHF.

The chain couples TRBV19 to TRBJ2-2; 8 bases are a match to TRBD1. Looked up from germline, CDR1 is LNHDA and CDR2 is SQIVND (reference sequence). The CDR3 is made up of 14 amino acids. V was clipped by 7 bases and J by 8 bases; unmatched bases: 9. This CDR3 reads CASKPDRVRGELFF. CDR3 nucleotide sequence: TGTGCCAGTAAACCGGACAGGGTTCGGGGGGAGCTGTTTTTT.

The chain combines TRBV5-1 with TRBJ1-6; D is uncertain. V lost 3 bases and J 8 bases, leaving 6 bases between the germline ends. From germline, CDR1 is SGHRS and CDR2 YFSETQ. The CDR3 sequence is 12 residues long. The CDR3 DNA is TGCGCCAGCAGCTCCACGGATTCACCCCTCCACTTT. It yields the protein CASSSTDSPLHF. Full variable domain (rest looked up from reference TRBV5-1 and TRBJ1-6): KAGVTQTPRYLIKTRGQQVTLSCSPISGHRSVSWYQQTPGQGLQFLFEYFSETQRNKGNFPGRFSGRQFSNSRSEMNVSTLELGDSALYLCASSSTDSPLHFGNGTRLTVT.

V gene TRBV4-1 combines with J gene TRBJ2-1; weak D call: TRBD1 (6 bases). The CDR3 is 15 amino acids. CDR1 and CDR2 from the germline V gene are MGHRA and YSYEKL. Between the trimmed V and J ends, which lost 4 bases and 10 bases, there was a span of 20 bases. Here the CDR3 DNA reads TGCGCCAGCAGCCGAGCAAGACAGGCCTTCGGGGAGCAGTTCTTC. Its protein is CASSRARQAFGEQFF.

The rearrangement links TRBV24-1 to TRBJ2-2; D not resolved. V lost 3 bases and J 6 bases, leaving 13 bases between the germline ends. Germline V CDR1 and CDR2: KGHDR, SFDVKD. The CDR3 is 15 residues long. CDR3 amino acids: CATSDPSSRAGELFF. Here the CDR3 DNA reads TGTGCCACCAGTGATCCATCATCTAGGGCCGGGGAGCTGTTTTTT.

V and J are TRBV29-1 and TRBJ2-3, with TRBD2 matching over 7 bases. V lost 7 bases to trimming and J lost 1 base; unmatched junction nucleotides: 5. CDR1 is SQVTM, CDR2 ANQGSEA, per germline. The CDR3 runs to 13 residues. The CDR3 sequence is CSGGGTGTDTQYF. The DNA for the CDR3 is TGCAGCGGGGGAGGGACCGGCACAGATACGCAGTATTTT.

CDR3 DNA: TGCAGTGCTAGCGGTGGCTTTAAAGAGACCCAGTACTTC. Amino acids: CSASGGFKETQYF. V usage is TRBV20-1 and J usage is TRBJ2-5, with unresolved D. Germline-derived CDR1 and CDR2 are DFQATT and SNEGSKA (reference sequence). The CDR3 is 13 residues long. The V end was cut by 3 bases, the J end by 3 bases, with 11 bases between.

This clonotype was seen once. The rearrangement links TRBV3-1 to TRBJ2-3; no firm D call. The CDR3 is 12 amino acids. In germline, CDR1 is LGHDT, CDR2 YNNKEL (reference sequence). The V end was cut by 0 bases, the J end by 7 bases, with 5 bases between. The chain's CDR3 is CASSQDGHTQYF. CDR3 bases: TGTGCCAGCAGCCAAGATGGTCATACGCAGTATTTT.

This chain joins TRBV5-1 and TRBJ2-7, with TRBD1 matching over 9 bases. The CDR3 runs 14 residues. V was clipped by 4 bases and J by 3 bases; unmatched bases: 5. CDR1 and CDR2 (germline): SGHRS, YFSETQ. Here the CDR3 reads CASSRTGQGYEQYF. CDR3 bases: TGCGCCAGCAGCCGGACGGGACAGGGCTACGAGCAGTACTTC.

The rearrangement joins TRBV29-1 to TRBJ2-6; TRBD1 matches at 9 bases. The CDR3 is made up of 16 amino acids. Germline CDR1 and CDR2: SQVTM and ANQGSEA. V trimming: 6 bases; J trimming: 0 bases; junction bases outside the gene matches: 6. This chain's CDR3 is CSVVGQGSSGANVLTF. The CDR3 nucleotides are TGCAGCGTCGTTGGACAGGGGAGCTCTGGGGCCAACGTCCTGACTTTC.

The chain is built from TRBV29-1 and TRBJ2-7; TRBD1 agrees at 8 bases. The CDR3 length is 11 residues. J gave up 6 bases and V 6 bases, and 4 bases lay outside the gene matches. Germline CDR1 SQVTM, CDR2 ANQGSEA. The CDR3 bases are TGCAGCGTATCGGACAGGGCCGAGCAGTACTTC. It encodes CSVSDRAEQYF.

The chain uses TRBV18 and TRBJ2-3; possible D gene TRBD1, 6 bases. CDR1 KGHSH and CDR2 LQKENI come from the germline V gene. Between the trimmed V and J ends, which lost 0 bases and 4 bases, there was a span of 8 bases. The CDR3 loop spans 14 amino acids. This chain's CDR3 is CASSPPAGADTQYF. CDR3 nucleotide sequence: TGTGCCAGCTCACCACCGGCAGGGGCAGATACGCAGTATTTT.

This clonotype occurred once. The V gene is TRBV30, the J gene TRBJ1-2, with no clear D. The CDR3 runs 12 residues. The V end was cut by 3 bases, the J end by 4 bases, with 9 bases between. From germline, CDR1 is GTSNPN and CDR2 SVGIG (reference sequence). In DNA form, the CDR3 reads TGTGCCTGGAGCCTGGGGAGCTATGGCTACACCTTC. Protein: CAWSLGSYGYTF.

V gene TRBV12-3 or TRBV12-4 combines with J gene TRBJ2-5; tentative D call: TRBD2 (5 bases). The V gene lost 6 bases and the J gene lost 10 bases, with 12 bases spanning the gap. The length of the CDR3 is 11 residues. The CDR3 coding sequence is TGTGCCAGCAGCCCCGGGGTAATCCAGTACTTC. It yields the protein CASSPGVIQYF.

The genes are TRBV5-1 and TRBJ2-2; maybe TRBD1 (5 bases). The CDR3 loop spans 14 amino acids. CDR1 is SGHRS, CDR2 YFSETQ, per germline. Trimming pared 4 bases from V and 5 bases from J, leaving 12 bases between. CDR3 protein: CASSVRERTGELFF. Here the CDR3 DNA reads TGCGCCAGCAGCGTCAGGGAACGTACCGGGGAGCTGTTTTTT. The full variable domain, in which reference TRBV5-1 and TRBJ2-2 provide the parts outside the CDR3, is KAGVTQTPRYLIKTRGQQVTLSCSPISGHRSVSWYQQTPGQGLQFLFEYFSETQRNKGNFPGRFSGRQFSNSRSEMNVSTLELGDSALYLCASSVRERTGELFFGEGSRLTVL.

This clonotype was observed a single time. This chain connects TRBV29-1 to TRBJ2-3, with D hard to call. Trimming took 0 bases from V and 0 from J, leaving 13 bases between them. Germline CDR1 is SQVTM and CDR2 is ANQGSEA. This CDR3 is 16 amino acids long. CDR3 region: CSVEDRVVTSTDTQYF. The CDR3 region has the DNA TGCAGCGTTGAAGATCGGGTAGTTACGAGCACAGATACGCAGTATTTT.

V gene TRBV24-1 combines with J gene TRBJ2-1; 10 bases are shared with TRBD2. Trimming cost V 2 bases and J 6 bases; bases outside gene matches: 3. Per the germline V gene, CDR1 is KGHDR and CDR2 is SFDVKD. The CDR3 covers 15 residues. The CDR3 region is CATSDSASGSNEQFF. CDR3 bases: TGTGCCACCAGTGATTCGGCTAGCGGGAGCAATGAGCAGTTCTTC.

The J gene is TRBJ1-2, the V gene TRBV9, with 11 bases aligning to TRBD1. Trimming at V came to 2 bases and at J to 8 bases, leaving 8 bases not matched to a gene. CDR1 is SGDLS, CDR2 YYNGEE, per germline. This CDR3 contains 15 residues. CDR3 nucleotide sequence: TGTGCCAGCAGCGTGGGGGGACAGGGGGTTTTGGGCTACACCTTC. It yields the protein CASSVGGQGVLGYTF.

The chain has TRBV6-2 or TRBV6-3 and TRBJ1-5; the D gene is possibly TRBD1 (6 bases). The CDR3 loop spans 16 amino acids. Trimming removed 0 bases at V and 5 bases at J, with 14 bases between. The V gene's germline CDR1 is MNHEY and CDR2 SVGEGT. Here the CDR3 DNA reads TGTGCCAGCAGTTACTCGTCGGGGGCGGTTGATCAGCCCCAGCATTTT. It yields the protein CASSYSSGAVDQPQHF.

This rearrangement joins TRBV28 to TRBJ1-1, with D hard to call. The V gene lost 8 bases and the J gene lost 4 bases, with 14 bases spanning the gap. Germline lookup yields CDR1 MDHEN and CDR2 SYDVKM. The CDR3 extends over 13 amino acids. The DNA of the CDR3 is TGTGCCAGCCGACTCAGGAGGACCACTGAAGCTTTCTTT. This encodes CASRLRRTTEAFF.

The chain carries TRBV30 and TRBJ2-7, with 8 nucleotides matching TRBD1. Germline V lookup: CDR1 GTSNPN, CDR2 SVGIG (reference sequence). J lost 13 bases, V lost 1 base, and 12 bases had no gene match. The CDR3 totals 13 residues. CDR3 sequence: CAWSGGQGRVNYF. CDR3 nucleotide sequence: TGTGCCTGGAGTGGTGGACAGGGACGAGTTAATTACTTC.

V and J are TRBV30 and TRBJ1-2; D gene unclear. CDR1 and CDR2 from the germline V gene are GTSNPN and SVGIG (reference sequence). There are 13 residues in the CDR3. V shed 0 bases and J shed 6 bases, with 11 bases lying between them. As DNA, the CDR3 is TGTGCCTGGAGTGTAATCTGGAAGAATGGCTACACCTTC. Translation: CAWSVIWKNGYTF.

This clonotype turned up a few times. This chain joins TRBV20-1 and TRBJ2-7; possible D gene TRBD2, 5 bases. V was trimmed by 1 base and J by 3 bases, leaving 13 bases between them. This CDR3 region has 14 residues. CDR1 and CDR2 from the germline V gene are DFQATT and SNEGSKA (reference sequence). CDR3 bases: TGCAGTGCTAGAGTGCCGAGCGGCGTCTACGAGCAGTACTTC. Protein: CSARVPSGVYEQYF.

The chain recombines TRBV20-1 with TRBJ1-2; the D is unclear. There are 13 residues in the CDR3. Between the trimmed V and J ends, which lost 5 bases and 5 bases, there was a span of 15 bases. CDR1 and CDR2 from the germline V gene are DFQATT and SNEGSKA (reference sequence). The CDR3 loop reads CSAPLGLGYGYTF. CDR3 nucleotides: TGCAGTGCTCCCCTGGGTTTGGGTTATGGCTACACCTTC.

The V call is TRBV3-1, the J call TRBJ2-5; D gene ambiguous. CDR3 length equals 13 residues. Germline CDR1 LGHDT, CDR2 YNNKEL (reference sequence). V lost 4 bases, J lost 1 base, and 7 bases lay in between. CDR3 nucleotide sequence: TGTGCCAGCAGCCCTCTCGGCCAAGAGACCCAGTACTTC. This encodes CASSPLGQETQYF.